A single sample gave rise to the 4 T cell receptor beta chains below, sequenced in a study of T cell repertoires in cytomegalovirus infection. The antigens of these receptors remain unknown. TCRdb redid the calling of the reads with MiXCR, one entry per CDR3 protein. The data hold 140,000 to 150,000 distinct CDR3 sequences, with approximately 30% observed a single time. Sequenced here: CD8+ T cells from cultured PBMCs, sampled from culture after CMV antigen stimulation. These receptor sequences come from a human donor in good health (CMV status not recorded). Some clones in this sample may be carry-over from other donors' samples.

The J gene is TRBJ1-2, the V gene TRBV7-6; D gene unclear. Germline loops: CDR1 SGHVS, CDR2 FNYEAQ. This CDR3 spans 13 amino acids. Trimming cost V 5 bases and J 3 bases, with 10 bases left between them. The CDR3 here is CASSVDGDYGYTF. For the CDR3, the DNA is TGTGCCAGCAGCGTAGACGGAGACTATGGCTACACCTTC.

This clonotype was found a few times. V is TRBV27 and J is TRBJ2-1; a possible D gene is TRBD1 (5 bases). This CDR3 region has 17 residues. Germline-derived CDR1 and CDR2 are MNHEY and SMNVEV (reference sequence). Trimming removed 6 bases at V and 0 bases at J, with 18 bases between. CDR3 amino acids: CASSPSMGHSSYNEQFF. The CDR3 nucleotides read TGTGCCAGCAGCCCATCCATGGGGCATAGCTCCTACAATGAGCAGTTCTTC.

The gene calls are TRBV7-9 and TRBJ1-3; D remains ambiguous. Germline CDR1 is SEHNR and CDR2 is FQNEAQ (reference sequence). The CDR3 loop spans 12 amino acids. V was shortened by 6 bases and J by 4 bases, with 7 bases between the two germline ends. The CDR3 loop is CASSPPGNTIYF. The CDR3 DNA reads TGTGCCAGCAGTCCCCCCGGAAACACCATATATTTT.

V usage is TRBV2 and J usage is TRBJ2-3; 9 bases are a match to TRBD1. The CDR3 has 15 residues. Germline assignment: CDR1 SNHLY and CDR2 FYNNEI. The ends lost 1 base at V and 3 bases at J; junction bases unmatched: 2. The CDR3 coding sequence is TGTGCCAGCAGTGAAGGGACAGGGGTTACAGATACGCAGTATTTT. Protein product: CASSEGTGVTDTQYF.